These T cell receptor beta chains were read from a single sample in a study of blood T cell repertoires in COVID-19. The protocol was immunoSEQ multiplex PCR, while the TCRdb copy is restricted to in-frame clones and leaves out a portion. The sample includes roughly 200,000 clones, about 88% of them seen just once. The sample was peripheral blood. The source of these receptors is a young woman with active or convalescent COVID-19. Both conserved end residues are part of each CDR3. D genes are given only for firm matches. Size tells how often a clone was seen (once, few, many) or the class of an expanded clone, and some rows leave it out.

V	size	D	J	DNA	CDR3
TRBV28	NA	TRBD2	TRBJ2-6	TGTGCCAGCAGTTTGGCTAGCGGGGGGTCTGGGGCCAACGTCCTGACTTTC	CASSLASGGSGANVLTF
TRBV11-3	NA	TRBD1	TRBJ1-1	TGTGCCAGCAGCCCAACAGGGGTAGCGGCTGAAGCTTTCTTT	CASSPTGVAAEAFF
TRBV3-1/TRBV3-2	NA	TRBD1	TRBJ2-1	TGTGCCAGCAGCCCACACAGGGGCCAATCCTACAATGAGCAGTTCTTC	CASSPHRGQSYNEQFF
TRBV6-5	NA	NA	TRBJ1-3	TGTGCCAGCAGTTACTCGAAGACAGGATCTGGAAACACCATATATTTT	CASSYSKTGSGNTIYF
TRBV6-2/TRBV6-3	NA	TRBD2	TRBJ2-3	TGTGCCAGCAGTTACTCGAGACTAGCGGGGGAACCTACAGATACGCAGTATTTT	CASSYSRLAGEPTDTQYF
TRBV6-4	NA	TRBD2	TRBJ2-7	TGTGCCAGCAGTGTGGGACTAGCGGGAGTAGGCGAGCAGTACTTC	CASSVGLAGVGEQYF
TRBV28	NA	TRBD1	TRBJ1-6	TGTGCCAGCAGCCGACCGGGACAGGGCCCCTATAATTCACCCCTCCACTTT	CASSRPGQGPYNSPLHF
TRBV6-4	NA	NA	TRBJ1-2	TGTGCCAGCAGCCCCGGGGGGATCGGCTATGGCTACACCTTC	CASSPGGIGYGYTF
TRBV28	NA	TRBD2	TRBJ2-7	TGTGCCAGCATAGTAGCGGGAGGGCCCGACGAGCAGTACTTC	CASIVAGGPDEQYF
TRBV3-1/TRBV3-2	NA	TRBD1	TRBJ1-2	TGTGCCAGCAGCCACCGGGACAGGGGGTTCGGAAACTATGGCCACACCTTC	CASSHRDRGFGNYGHTF
TRBV7-2	few	NA	TRBJ1-3	TGTGCCAGCAGCAACAGTAACTCTGGAAACACCATATATTTT	CASSNSNSGNTIYF
TRBV5-4	few	NA	TRBJ1-2	TGTGCCAGCAGCTTGAAAACAGTCTCCCGGGGCTACACCTTC	CASSLKTVSRGYTF
TRBV19	NA	TRBD2	TRBJ2-1	TGTGCCAGTAGTCCCCGGACTAGCGGGAGAGGGGGAGTAGTTTATGAGCAGTTCTTC	CASSPRTSGRGGVVYEQFF
TRBV5-1	NA	TRBD1	TRBJ1-2	TGCGCCAGCAGCCCTCTTGTGACAGGGGAGGGCTACACCTTC	CASSPLVTGEGYTF
TRBV19	NA	NA	TRBJ1-1	TGTGCCAGTAAACAGGGCGTGAACACTGAAGCTTTCTTT	CASKQGVNTEAFF
TRBV14	NA	TRBD1	TRBJ2-7	TGTGCCAGCAGCCAACTCCTGACAGGGGGCTACGAGCAGTACTTC	CASSQLLTGGYEQYF
TRBV7-8	NA	TRBD1	TRBJ1-3	TGTGCCAGCAGCTTACCGGGGGGACAGGGAAAACTCTTCTCTGGAAACACCATATATTTT	CASSLPGGQGKLFSGNTIYF
TRBV10-3	few	TRBD1	TRBJ1-1	TGTGCCATCAGGAACCAGGGGGCTAAGGATGAAGCTTTCTTT	CAIRNQGAKDEAFF
TRBV4-2	NA	TRBD2	TRBJ2-3	TGTGCCAGCAGCCAAGGCCGACTAGCGGGAGGGCCAGATACGCAGTATTTT	CASSQGRLAGGPDTQYF
TRBV14	NA	NA	TRBJ2-7	TGTGCCAGCAGCCAACCCCGGTCAGCGGGTTCCTCCTACGAGCAGTACTTC	CASSQPRSAGSSYEQYF
TRBV5-6	NA	NA	TRBJ2-7	TGTGCCAGCAGCGCCCCCGATCAGGACGAGCAGTACTTC	CASSAPDQDEQYF
TRBV11-2	NA	TRBD2	TRBJ2-3	TGTGCCAGCAGCTTAGCGGGCGGGACGGGAGGGCCCCCCCTCTCGCAGTATTTT	CASSLAGGTGGPPLSQYF
TRBV30	NA	TRBD1	TRBJ2-1	TGTGCCTGGAGTATCCGGACAGGCGTCTCCTACAATGAGCAGTTCTTC	CAWSIRTGVSYNEQFF
TRBV6-5	NA	NA	TRBJ1-1	TGTGCCAGCAGTTACGGACAGTTAGACACTGAAGCTTTCTTT	CASSYGQLDTEAFF
TRBV7-6	NA	NA	TRBJ2-7	TGTGCCAGCAGGCCAACCGGGGGGCCGAGCTCCTACGAGCAGTACTTC	CASRPTGGPSSYEQYF
TRBV7-9	NA	TRBD1	TRBJ1-1	TGTGCCAGCAGCCTGGGACAGGTCACTGAAGCTTTCTTT	CASSLGQVTEAFF
TRBV4-2	NA	TRBD2	TRBJ2-7	TGTGCCAGCAGCCAGCCGACTAGCGGGATTTACGAGCAGTACTTC	CASSQPTSGIYEQYF
TRBV11-3	NA	TRBD1	TRBJ1-2	TGTGCCAGCAGCTTTTATGGGACAGGGGCCTATGGCTACACCTTC	CASSFYGTGAYGYTF
TRBV6-6	once	TRBD1	TRBJ2-1	TGTGCCAGTAATTACAGGGGAACATACAATGAGCAGTTCTTC	CASNYRGTYNEQFF
TRBV6-5	NA	NA	TRBJ1-2	TGTGCCAGCATAAGCACAGGGACCTATGGCTACACCTTC	CASISTGTYGYTF
TRBV6-5	NA	NA	TRBJ1-4	TGTGCCAGCAGTCCGACAGTCACTAATGAAAAACTGTTTTTT	CASSPTVTNEKLFF